The 11 T cell receptor beta chains below all came from one sample that was sequenced in a study of blood T cell repertoires in COVID-19. Sequencing was performed with immunoSEQ multiplex PCR; in TCRdb, only in-frame clones are kept and a portion is missing. The table lists approximately 280,000 clones, over 75% of them singletons. Sample: peripheral blood. The receptors originated from a woman aged 55 to 70 with acute or convalescent COVID-19.

The gene calls are TRBV5-1 and TRBJ2-1; tentatively, D is TRBD2 (6 bases). The V end lost 0 bases, the J end lost 2 bases, and 15 bases lay between the germline ends. This CDR3 spans 17 amino acids. The V gene's germline CDR1 is SGHRS and CDR2 YFSETQ. The DNA for the CDR3 is TGCGCCAGCAGCTTGGGGTCCGGGGCGGGAACCTACAATGAGCAGTTCTTC. It yields the protein CASSLGSGAGTYNEQFF.

This chain joins TRBV27 and TRBJ1-6; the match to TRBD1 covers 8 bases. Germline assignment: CDR1 MNHEY and CDR2 SMNVEV (reference sequence). This CDR3 is 19 amino acids long. V was pared by 2 bases and J by 0 bases, with 9 bases of the junction left unmatched. CDR3 DNA: TGTGCCAGCAGTTTAAGGAGGTGGACAGGGAGCTCCTATAATTCACCCCTCCACTTT. Amino acids: CASSLRRWTGSSYNSPLHF.

This CDR3 is CSSLGPNEKLFF. The CDR3 nucleotides read TGCAGCTCCCTGGGCCCTAATGAAAAACTGTTTTTT. The chain combines TRBV29-1 with TRBJ1-4; D call uncertain. CDR1 and CDR2 (germline): SQVTM, ANQGSEA. Trimming shortened V by 8 bases and J by 3 bases, and 10 bases separated the two germline ends. The CDR3 consists of 12 residues.

The V and J genes are TRBV27 and TRBJ2-2, with 9 bases lining up with TRBD2. The trim removed 5 bases at V and 3 bases at J, leaving 7 bases unmatched. The CDR3 is 16 residues long. Germline V gene data show CDR1 as MNHEY and CDR2 as SMNVEV (reference sequence). The CDR3 DNA is TGTGCCAGCAGTCGGGCGGGGGGGCGTTACACCGGGGAGCTGTTTTTT. Residues: CASSRAGGRYTGELFF.

The chain employs TRBV18 and TRBJ2-3; tentative D call: TRBD1 (5 bases). The CDR3 runs 15 residues. Looked up from germline, CDR1 is KGHSH and CDR2 is LQKENI. Trimming took off 5 bases at V and 1 base at J, with 13 bases between the two ends. The DNA for the CDR3 is TGTGCCAGCTCAAGGGGCCAGGGCGGCACAGATACGCAGTATTTT. It yields the protein CASSRGQGGTDTQYF.

The genes are TRBV4-3 and TRBJ1-2, with 7 bases that match TRBD1. CDR3 length equals 15 residues. Germline V gives CDR1 LGHNA, CDR2 YSLEER. Trimming removed 4 bases from V and 2 bases from J; junction bases left unmatched: 7. The CDR3 DNA reads TGCGCCAGCAGCCGGGACAGACGAGAAAACTATGGCTACACCTTC. Its protein product is CASSRDRRENYGYTF.

V and J are TRBV7-6 and TRBJ2-5, with TRBD1 matching over 8 bases. Germline V gene data show CDR1 as SGHVS and CDR2 as FNYEAQ. The length of the CDR3 is 15 residues. V shed 0 bases, J shed 4 bases, and the junction held 4 bases outside the gene matches. The CDR3 sequence: CASSLAWTGSETQYF. The CDR3 DNA sequence: TGTGCCAGCAGCTTAGCTTGGACAGGGTCAGAGACCCAGTACTTC. Together with reference TRBV7-6 and TRBJ2-5, the CDR3 gives the full variable domain: GAGVSQSPRYKVTKRGQDVALRCDPISGHVSLYWYRQALGQGPEFLTYFNYEAQQDKSGLPNDRFSAERPEGSISTLTIQRTEQRDSAMYRCASSLAWTGSETQYFGPGTRLLVL.

This chain joins TRBV7-5 and TRBJ2-7; whether TRBD1, the table's D call, matches the DNA was not checked. TRBV7-5 constitutes a pseudogene. This CDR3 is built from 16 residues. CDR3 loop: CVRSLGGQGRSYEQYF. The CDR3 nucleotides are TGTGTCAGAAGCTTAGGCGGACAGGGGCGCTCCTACGAGCAGTACTTC.

This chain joins TRBV28 and TRBJ1-1; TRBD1 might be the D (5 bases). Germline values: CDR1 MDHEN, CDR2 SYDVKM. Trimming removed 8 bases from V and 11 bases from J, with 18 bases in between. The CDR3 is 12 residues long. CDR3 in DNA: TGTGCCAGCTCCTGGGGGGAGGTGGGCGCTTTCTTT. Encoded protein: CASSWGEVGAFF.

The chain joins TRBV5-1 to TRBJ1-2; 7 bases fit TRBD1. The CDR3 length is 14 residues. Germline CDR1 is SGHRS and CDR2 is YFSETQ. Trimming took 3 bases from V and 8 from J; bases not matched to a gene: 10. CDR3 residues: CASSYRQGGEGYTF. The CDR3 region has the DNA TGCGCCAGCAGCTATCGACAGGGTGGGGAAGGCTACACCTTC.

The genes are TRBV19 and TRBJ1-1; D ambiguous. Germline V gene lookup returns CDR1 LNHDA and CDR2 SQIVND (reference sequence). The CDR3 is 12 amino acids. V was pared by 4 bases and J by 0 bases, with 3 bases between. CDR3 sequence (DNA): TGTGCCAGTAGTACAGTGAACACTGAAGCTTTCTTT. This translates into CASSTVNTEAFF.